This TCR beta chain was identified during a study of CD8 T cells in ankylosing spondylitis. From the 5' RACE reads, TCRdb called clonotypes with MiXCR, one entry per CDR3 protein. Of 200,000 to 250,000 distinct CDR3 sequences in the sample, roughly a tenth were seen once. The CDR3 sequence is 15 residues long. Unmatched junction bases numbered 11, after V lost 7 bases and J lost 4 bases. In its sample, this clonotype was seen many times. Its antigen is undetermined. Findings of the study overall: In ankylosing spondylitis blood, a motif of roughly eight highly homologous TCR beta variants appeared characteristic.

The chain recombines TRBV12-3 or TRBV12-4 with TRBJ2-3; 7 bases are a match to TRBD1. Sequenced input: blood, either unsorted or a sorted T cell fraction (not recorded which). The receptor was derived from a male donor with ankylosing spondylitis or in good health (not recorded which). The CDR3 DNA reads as TGTGCCAGCACCCCTGGAAGGGGGCCTGCAGATACGCAGTATTTT. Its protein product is CASTPGRGPADTQYF.